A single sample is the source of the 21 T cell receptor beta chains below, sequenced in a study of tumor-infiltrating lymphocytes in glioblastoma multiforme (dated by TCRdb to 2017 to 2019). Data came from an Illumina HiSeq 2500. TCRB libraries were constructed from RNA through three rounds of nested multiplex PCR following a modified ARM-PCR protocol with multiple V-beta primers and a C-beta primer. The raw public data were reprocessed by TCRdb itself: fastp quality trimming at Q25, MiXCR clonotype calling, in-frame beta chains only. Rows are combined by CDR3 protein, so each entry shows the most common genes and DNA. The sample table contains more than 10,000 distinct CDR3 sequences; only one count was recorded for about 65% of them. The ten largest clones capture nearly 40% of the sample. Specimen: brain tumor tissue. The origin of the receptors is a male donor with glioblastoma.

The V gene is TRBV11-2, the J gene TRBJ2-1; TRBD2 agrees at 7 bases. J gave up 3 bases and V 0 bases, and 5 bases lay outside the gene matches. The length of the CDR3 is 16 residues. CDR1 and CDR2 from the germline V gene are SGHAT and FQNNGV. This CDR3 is CASSLELWGGYNEQFF. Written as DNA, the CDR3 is TGTGCCAGCAGCTTAGAATTGTGGGGGGGCTACAATGAGCAGTTCTTC.

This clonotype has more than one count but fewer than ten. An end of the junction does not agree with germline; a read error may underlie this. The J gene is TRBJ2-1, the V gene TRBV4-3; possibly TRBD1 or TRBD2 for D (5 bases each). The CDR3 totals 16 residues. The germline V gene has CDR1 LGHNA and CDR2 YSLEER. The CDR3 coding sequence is TGCGCCAGCAGCCAAGATCCCTCGGGGACCTACAATGAGCAGTTATTC. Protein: CASSQDPSGTYNEQLF.

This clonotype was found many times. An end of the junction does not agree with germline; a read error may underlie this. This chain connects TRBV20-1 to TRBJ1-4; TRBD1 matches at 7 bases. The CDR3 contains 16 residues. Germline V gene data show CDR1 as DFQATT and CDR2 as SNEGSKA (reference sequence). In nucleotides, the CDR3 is TGCAGTGCTAGATCCGTTGGCCAGGGGGTTAATGAAGAACTGTTTTTT. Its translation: CSARSVGQGVNEELFF.

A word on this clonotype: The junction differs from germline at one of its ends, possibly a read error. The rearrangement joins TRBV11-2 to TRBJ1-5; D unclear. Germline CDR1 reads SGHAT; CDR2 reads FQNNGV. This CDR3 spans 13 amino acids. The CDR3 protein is CASTLIEDEPQHF. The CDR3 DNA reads TGCGCCAGCACCTTAATAGAGGATGAGCCCCAGCATTTT.

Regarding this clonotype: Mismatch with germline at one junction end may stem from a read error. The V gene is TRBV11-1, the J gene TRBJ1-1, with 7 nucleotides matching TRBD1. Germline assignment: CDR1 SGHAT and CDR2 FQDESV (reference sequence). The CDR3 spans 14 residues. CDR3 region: CVSSLEGWDSETFF. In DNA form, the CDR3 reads TGTGTCAGCAGCTTAGAGGGGTGGGACAGCGAGACTTTCTTT. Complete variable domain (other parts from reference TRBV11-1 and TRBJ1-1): EAEVAQSPRYKITEKSQAVAFWCDPISGHATLYWYRQILGQGPELLVQFQDESVVDDSQLPKDRFSAERLKGVDSTLKIQPAELGDSAMYLCVSSLEGWDSETFFGQGTRLTVV.

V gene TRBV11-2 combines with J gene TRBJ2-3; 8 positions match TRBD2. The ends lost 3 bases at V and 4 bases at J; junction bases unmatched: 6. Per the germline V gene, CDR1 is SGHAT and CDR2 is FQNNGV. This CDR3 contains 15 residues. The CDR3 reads CASSFSGVSADTQYF. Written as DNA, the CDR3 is TGTGCCAGCAGCTTTAGCGGGGTGAGCGCAGATACGCAGTATTTT.

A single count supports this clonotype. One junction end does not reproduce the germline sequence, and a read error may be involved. The CDR3 sequence is CSTRAPGLDQPQYF. CDR3 DNA: TGCAGTACTAGGGCACCGGGGCTCGATCAGCCCCAGTATTTT. The gene calls are TRBV20-1 and TRBJ1-5; either TRBD1 or TRBD2 may supply D (5 bases each). The J call is in doubt because the DNA end fits TRBJ2-3 better. Germline assignment: CDR1 DFQATT and CDR2 SNEGSKA (reference sequence). This CDR3 has 14 amino acids.

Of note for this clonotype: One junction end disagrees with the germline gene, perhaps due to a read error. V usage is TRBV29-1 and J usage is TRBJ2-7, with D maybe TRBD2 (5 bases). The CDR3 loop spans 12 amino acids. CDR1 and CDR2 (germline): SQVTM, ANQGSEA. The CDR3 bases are TGCAGCGTTAAAGAGACTATCTATGACCAGTACTTC. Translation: CSVKETIYDQYF.

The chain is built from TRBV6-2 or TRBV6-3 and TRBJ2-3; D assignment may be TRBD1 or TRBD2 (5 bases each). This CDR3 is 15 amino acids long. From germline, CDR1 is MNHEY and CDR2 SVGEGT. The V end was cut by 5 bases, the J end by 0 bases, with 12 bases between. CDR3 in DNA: TGTGCCAGCAGTACGCCGGGACGGAGCACAGATACGCAGTATTTT. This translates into CASSTPGRSTDTQYF.

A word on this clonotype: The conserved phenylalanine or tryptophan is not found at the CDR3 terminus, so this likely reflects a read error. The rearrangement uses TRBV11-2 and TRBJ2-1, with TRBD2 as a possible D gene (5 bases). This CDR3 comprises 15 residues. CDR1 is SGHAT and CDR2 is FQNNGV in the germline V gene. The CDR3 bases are TGTGTCAGCATCCCCCTAGAGGGAGTGAGTAAAGAGCAGTTCTCC. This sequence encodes CVSIPLEGVSKEQFS.

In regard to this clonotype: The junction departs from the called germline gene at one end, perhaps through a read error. The CDR3 DNA follows: TGCAGTACTAGAGAGGCCGCTAACTATGGCTACACCTTC. Translating it yields CSTREAANYGYTF. The rearrangement uses TRBV20-1 and TRBJ1-2; D is ambiguous. The CDR3 length is 13 residues. CDR1 DFQATT and CDR2 SNEGSKA come from the germline V gene (reference sequence).

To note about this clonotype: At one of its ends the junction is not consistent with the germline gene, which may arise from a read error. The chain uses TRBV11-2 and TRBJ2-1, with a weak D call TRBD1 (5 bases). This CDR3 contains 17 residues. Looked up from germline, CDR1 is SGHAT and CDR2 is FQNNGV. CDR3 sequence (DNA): TGTGCCAGCAGCTTCGCAGTAAGGGGTCCTTCGCGCAATCAGCAGTTCTTC. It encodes CASSFAVRGPSRNQQFF. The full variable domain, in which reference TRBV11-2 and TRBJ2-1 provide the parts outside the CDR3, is EAGVAQSPRYKIIEKRQSVAFWCNPISGHATLYWYQQILGQGPKLLIQFQNNGVVDDSQLPKDRFSAERLKGVDSTLKIQPAKLEDSAVYLCASSFAVRGPSRNQQFFGPGTRLTVL.

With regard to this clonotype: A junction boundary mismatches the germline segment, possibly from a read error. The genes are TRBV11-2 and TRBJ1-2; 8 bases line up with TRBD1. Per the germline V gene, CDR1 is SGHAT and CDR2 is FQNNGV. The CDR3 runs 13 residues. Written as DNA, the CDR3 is TGTACCAGCAGCATCGACAGGGGCATCCCTCTAACCTTC. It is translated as CTSSIDRGIPLTF. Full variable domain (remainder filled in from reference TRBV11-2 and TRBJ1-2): EAGVAQSPRYKIIEKRQSVAFWCNPISGHATLYWYQQILGQGPKLLIQFQNNGVVDDSQLPKDRFSAERLKGVDSTLKIQPAKLEDSAVYLCTSSIDRGIPLTFGSGTRLTVV.

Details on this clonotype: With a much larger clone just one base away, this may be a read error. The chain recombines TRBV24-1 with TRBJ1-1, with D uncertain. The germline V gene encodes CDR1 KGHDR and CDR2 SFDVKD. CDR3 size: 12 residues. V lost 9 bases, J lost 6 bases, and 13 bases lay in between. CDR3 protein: CATGSSDAEAFF. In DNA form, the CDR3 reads TGTGCCACCGGCAGTAGTGACGCTGAAGCTTTCTTT.

In nucleotides, the CDR3 is TGCAGTGCTAGTCGACAGGGGTTCGAGTACGAGCAGTACTTC. Amino acid sequence: CSASRQGFEYEQYF. The V call is TRBV20-1, the J call TRBJ2-7; 8 bases are shared with TRBD1. Germline assignment: CDR1 DFQATT and CDR2 SNEGSKA (reference sequence). V trimming: 3 bases; J trimming: 4 bases; junction bases outside the gene matches: 8. This CDR3 is 14 amino acids long.

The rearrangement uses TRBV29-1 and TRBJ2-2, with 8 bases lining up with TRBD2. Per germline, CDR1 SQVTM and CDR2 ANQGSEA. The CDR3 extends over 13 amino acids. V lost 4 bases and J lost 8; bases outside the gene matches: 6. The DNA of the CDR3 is TGCAGCGTTGTCACGGGAGGGGTAGGGGAGCTGTTTTTT. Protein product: CSVVTGGVGELFF.

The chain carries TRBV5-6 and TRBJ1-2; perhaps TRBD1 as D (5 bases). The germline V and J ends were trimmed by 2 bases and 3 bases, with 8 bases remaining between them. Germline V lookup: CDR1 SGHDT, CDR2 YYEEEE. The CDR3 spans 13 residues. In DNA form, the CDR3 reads TGTGCCAGCAGCTTCGGGACGGACTATGGCTACACCTTC. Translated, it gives CASSFGTDYGYTF. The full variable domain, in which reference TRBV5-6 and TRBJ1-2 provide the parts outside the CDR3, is DAGVTQSPTHLIKTRGQQVTLRCSPKSGHDTVSWYQQALGQGPQFIFQYYEEEERQRGNFPDRFSGHQFPNYSSELNVNALLLGDSALYLCASSFGTDYGYTFGSGTRLTVV.

CDR3 residues: CSARLAGGIYEQFF. CDR3 in DNA: TGCAGTGCTAGACTAGCGGGAGGCATATATGAGCAGTTCTTC. The chain employs TRBV20-1 and TRBJ2-1, with TRBD2 matching over 11 bases. The CDR3 contains 14 residues. CDR1 and CDR2 from the germline V gene are DFQATT and SNEGSKA (reference sequence). V dropped 2 bases and J dropped 8; count of bases not matched to a gene: 5.

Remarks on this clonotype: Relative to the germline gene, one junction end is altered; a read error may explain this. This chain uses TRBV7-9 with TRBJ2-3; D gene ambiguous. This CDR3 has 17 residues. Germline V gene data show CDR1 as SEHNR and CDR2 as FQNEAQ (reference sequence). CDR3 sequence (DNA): TGTGCCAGCAGGACCACCTCCAGTCTTAATCCCACATATACGCAGTGTTTT. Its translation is CASRTTSSLNPTYTQCF.

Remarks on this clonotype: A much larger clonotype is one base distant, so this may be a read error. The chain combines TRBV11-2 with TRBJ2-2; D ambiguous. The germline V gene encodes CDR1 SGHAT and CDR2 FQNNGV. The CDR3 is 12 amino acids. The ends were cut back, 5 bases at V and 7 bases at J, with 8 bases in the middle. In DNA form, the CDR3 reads TGTGCCAGCAGCAATACACTCGGGGAGCTGTTTTTT. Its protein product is CASSNTLGELFF.

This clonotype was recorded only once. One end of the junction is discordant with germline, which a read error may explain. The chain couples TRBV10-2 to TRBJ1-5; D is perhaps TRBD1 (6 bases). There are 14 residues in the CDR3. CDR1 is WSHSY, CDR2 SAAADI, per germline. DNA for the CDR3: TGTTCCAGTATGGGGGCAGGGCGCAATCAGCCCCAGCGTTTT. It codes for CSSMGAGRNQPQRF.